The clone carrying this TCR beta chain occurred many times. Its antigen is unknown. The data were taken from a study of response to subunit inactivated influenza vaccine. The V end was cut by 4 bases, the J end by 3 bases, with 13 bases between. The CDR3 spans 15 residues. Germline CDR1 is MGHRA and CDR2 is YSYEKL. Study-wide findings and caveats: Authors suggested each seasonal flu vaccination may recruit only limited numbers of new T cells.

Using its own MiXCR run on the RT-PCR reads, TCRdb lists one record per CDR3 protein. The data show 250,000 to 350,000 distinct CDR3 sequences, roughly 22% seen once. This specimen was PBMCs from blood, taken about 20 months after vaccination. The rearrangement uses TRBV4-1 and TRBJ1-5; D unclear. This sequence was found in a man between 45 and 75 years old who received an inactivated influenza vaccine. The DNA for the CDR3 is TGCGCCAGCAGCCTCGGCACCCCAATCAATCAGCCCCAGCATTTT. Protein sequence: CASSLGTPINQPQHF.